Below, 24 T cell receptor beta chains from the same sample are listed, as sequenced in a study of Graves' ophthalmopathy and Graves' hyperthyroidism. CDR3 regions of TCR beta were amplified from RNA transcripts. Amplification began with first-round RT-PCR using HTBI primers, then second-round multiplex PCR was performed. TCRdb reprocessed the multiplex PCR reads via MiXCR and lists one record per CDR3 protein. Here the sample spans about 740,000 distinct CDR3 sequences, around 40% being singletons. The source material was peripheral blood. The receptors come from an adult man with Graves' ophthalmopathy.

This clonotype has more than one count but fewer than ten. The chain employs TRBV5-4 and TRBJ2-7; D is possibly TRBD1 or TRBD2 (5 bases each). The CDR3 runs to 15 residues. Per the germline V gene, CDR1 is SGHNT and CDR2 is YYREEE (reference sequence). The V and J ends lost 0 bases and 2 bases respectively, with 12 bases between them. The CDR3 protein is CASSLAGTVAYEQYF. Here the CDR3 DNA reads TGTGCCAGCAGCTTGGCCGGGACGGTAGCCTACGAGCAGTACTTC.

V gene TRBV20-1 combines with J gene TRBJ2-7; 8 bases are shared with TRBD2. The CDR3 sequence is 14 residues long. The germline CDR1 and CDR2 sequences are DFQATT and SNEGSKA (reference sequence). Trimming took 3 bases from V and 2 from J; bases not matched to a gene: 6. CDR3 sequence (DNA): TGCAGTGCTAGGGAACTAGCGGCCCCCTACGAGCAGTACTTC. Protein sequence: CSARELAAPYEQYF.

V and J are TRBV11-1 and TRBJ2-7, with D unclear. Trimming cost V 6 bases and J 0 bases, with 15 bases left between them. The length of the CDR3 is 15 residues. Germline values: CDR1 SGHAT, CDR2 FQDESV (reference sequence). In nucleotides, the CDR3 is TGTGCCAGCAGTTACTCGGGTAAAGACTCCTACGAGCAGTACTTC. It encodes CASSYSGKDSYEQYF.

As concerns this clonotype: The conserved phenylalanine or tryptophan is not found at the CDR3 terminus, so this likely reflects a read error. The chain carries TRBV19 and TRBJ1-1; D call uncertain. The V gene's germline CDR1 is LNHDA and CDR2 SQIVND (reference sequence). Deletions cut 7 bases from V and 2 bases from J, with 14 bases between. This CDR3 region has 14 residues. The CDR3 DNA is TGTGCCAGTACCCAGAAACTGGGAAACACTGAAGCTTTCCTT. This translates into CASTQKLGNTEAFL.

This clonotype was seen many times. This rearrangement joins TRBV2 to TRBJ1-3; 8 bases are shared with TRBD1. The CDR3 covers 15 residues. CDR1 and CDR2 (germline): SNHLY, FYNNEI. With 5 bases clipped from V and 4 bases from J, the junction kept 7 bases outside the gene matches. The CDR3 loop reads CASSLDREGGNTIYF. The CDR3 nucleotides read TGTGCCAGCAGTTTGGACAGGGAGGGCGGAAACACCATATATTTT.

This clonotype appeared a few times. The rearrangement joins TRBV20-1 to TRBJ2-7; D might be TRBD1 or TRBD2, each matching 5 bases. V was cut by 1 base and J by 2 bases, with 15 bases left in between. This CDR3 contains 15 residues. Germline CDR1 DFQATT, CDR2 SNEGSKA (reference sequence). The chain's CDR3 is CSARVYVGVPYEQYF. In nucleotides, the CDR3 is TGCAGTGCTAGAGTGTACGTGGGGGTTCCCTACGAGCAGTACTTC.

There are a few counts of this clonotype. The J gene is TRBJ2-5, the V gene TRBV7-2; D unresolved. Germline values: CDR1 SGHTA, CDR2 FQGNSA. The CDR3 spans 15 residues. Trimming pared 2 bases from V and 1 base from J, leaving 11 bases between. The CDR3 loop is CASSLSTVLQETQYF. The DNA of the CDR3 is TGTGCCAGCAGCTTATCTACAGTACTCCAAGAGACCCAGTACTTC.

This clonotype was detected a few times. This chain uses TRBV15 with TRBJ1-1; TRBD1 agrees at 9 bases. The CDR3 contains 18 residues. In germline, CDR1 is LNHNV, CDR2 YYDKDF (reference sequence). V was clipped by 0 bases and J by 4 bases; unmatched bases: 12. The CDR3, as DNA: TGTGCCACCAGCAGAGATTATGGGACAGGGACTGTATTCACTGAAGCTTTCTTT. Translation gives CATSRDYGTGTVFTEAFF.

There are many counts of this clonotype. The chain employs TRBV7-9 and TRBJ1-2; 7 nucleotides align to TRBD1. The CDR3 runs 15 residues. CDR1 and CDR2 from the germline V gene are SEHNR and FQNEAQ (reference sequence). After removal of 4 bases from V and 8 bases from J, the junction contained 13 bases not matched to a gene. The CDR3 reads CASSSEGQPPKGYTF. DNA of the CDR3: TGTGCCAGCAGCTCGGAGGGACAGCCCCCGAAGGGCTACACCTTC.

The CDR3 protein is CSVEEGRGVNTEAFF. The CDR3 coding sequence is TGCAGCGTTGAGGAGGGGCGGGGGGTGAACACTGAAGCTTTCTTT. The V gene is TRBV29-1, the J gene TRBJ1-1, with a tentative D call TRBD1 (5 bases). The ends were cut back, 3 bases at V and 0 bases at J, with 14 bases in the middle. Germline CDR1 and CDR2: SQVTM and ANQGSEA. CDR3 size: 15 residues.

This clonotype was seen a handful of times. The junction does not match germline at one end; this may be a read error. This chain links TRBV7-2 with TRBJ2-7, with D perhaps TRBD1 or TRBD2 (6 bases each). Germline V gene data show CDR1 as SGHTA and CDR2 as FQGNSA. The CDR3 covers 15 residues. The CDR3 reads CASSLVRGRSFEQYF. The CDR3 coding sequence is TGTGCCAGCAGCTTAGTACGGGGGCGCTCCTTCGAGCAGTACTTC.

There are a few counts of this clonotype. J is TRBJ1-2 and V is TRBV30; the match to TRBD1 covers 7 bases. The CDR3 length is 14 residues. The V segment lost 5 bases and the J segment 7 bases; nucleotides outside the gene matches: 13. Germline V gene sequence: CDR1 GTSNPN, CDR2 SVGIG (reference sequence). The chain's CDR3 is CAWDYNRGIRGYTF. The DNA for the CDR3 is TGTGCCTGGGACTATAACAGGGGAATACGTGGCTACACCTTC. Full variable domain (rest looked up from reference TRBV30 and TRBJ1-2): SQTIHQWPATLVQPVGSPLSLECTVEGTSNPNLYWYRQAAGRGLQLLFYSVGIGQISSEVPQNLSASRPQDRQFILSSKKLLLSDSGFYLCAWDYNRGIRGYTFGSGTRLTVV.

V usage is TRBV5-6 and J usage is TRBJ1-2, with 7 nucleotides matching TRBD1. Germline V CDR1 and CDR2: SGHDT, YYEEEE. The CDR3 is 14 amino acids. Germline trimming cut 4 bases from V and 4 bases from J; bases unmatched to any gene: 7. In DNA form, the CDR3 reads TGTGCCAGCAGCCCAGGGGGGATCAGCTATGGCTACACCTTC. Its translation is CASSPGGISYGYTF.

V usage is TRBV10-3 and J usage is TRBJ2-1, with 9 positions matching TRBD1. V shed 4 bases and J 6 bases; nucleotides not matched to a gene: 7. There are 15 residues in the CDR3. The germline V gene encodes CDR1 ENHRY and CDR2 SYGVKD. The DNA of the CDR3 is TGTGCCATCAGTGGGCCGGGACAGGGTATCAATGAGCAGTTCTTC. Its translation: CAISGPGQGINEQFF.

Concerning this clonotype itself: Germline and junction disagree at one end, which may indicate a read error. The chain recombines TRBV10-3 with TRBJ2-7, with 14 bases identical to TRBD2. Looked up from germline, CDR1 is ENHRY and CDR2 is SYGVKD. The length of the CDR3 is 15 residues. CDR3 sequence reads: CASSDGTSGGYEQYF. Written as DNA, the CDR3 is TGTGCCAGCAGTGACGGGACTAGCGGGGGCTACGAGCAGTACTTC.

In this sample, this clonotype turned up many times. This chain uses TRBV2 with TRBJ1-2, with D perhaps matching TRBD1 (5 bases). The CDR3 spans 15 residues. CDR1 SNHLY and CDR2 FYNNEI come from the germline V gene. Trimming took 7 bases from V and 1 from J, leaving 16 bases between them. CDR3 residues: CASTQYRHLNYGYTF. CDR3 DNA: TGTGCCAGCACCCAGTACAGGCACCTTAACTATGGCTACACCTTC.

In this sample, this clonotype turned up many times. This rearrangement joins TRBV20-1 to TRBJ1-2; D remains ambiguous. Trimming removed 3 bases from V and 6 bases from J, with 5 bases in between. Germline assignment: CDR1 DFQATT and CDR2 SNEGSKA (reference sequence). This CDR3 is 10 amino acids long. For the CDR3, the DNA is TGCAGTGCTAGGTCGGATGGCTACACCTTC. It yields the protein CSARSDGYTF.

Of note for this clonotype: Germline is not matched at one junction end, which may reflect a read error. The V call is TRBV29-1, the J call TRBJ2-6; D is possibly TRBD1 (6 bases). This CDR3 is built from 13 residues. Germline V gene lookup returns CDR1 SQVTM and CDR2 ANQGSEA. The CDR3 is CSARDNNGGTEAF. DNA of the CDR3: TGCAGCGCTCGGGACAATAATGGTGGCACTGAAGCTTTC.

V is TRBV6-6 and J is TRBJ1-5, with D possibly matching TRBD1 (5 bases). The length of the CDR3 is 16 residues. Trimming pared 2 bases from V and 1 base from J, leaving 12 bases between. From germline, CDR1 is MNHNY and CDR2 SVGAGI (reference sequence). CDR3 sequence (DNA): TGTGCCAGCAGTTACAGCGGAGGGACGAGCAATCAGCCCCAGCATTTT. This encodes CASSYSGGTSNQPQHF.

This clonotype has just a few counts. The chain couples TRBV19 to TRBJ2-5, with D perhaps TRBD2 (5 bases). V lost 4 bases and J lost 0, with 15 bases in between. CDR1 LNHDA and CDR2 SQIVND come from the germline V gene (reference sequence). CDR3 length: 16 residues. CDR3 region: CASSTRETRHQETQYF. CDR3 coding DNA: TGTGCCAGTAGTACCCGGGAAACTAGACACCAAGAGACCCAGTACTTC.

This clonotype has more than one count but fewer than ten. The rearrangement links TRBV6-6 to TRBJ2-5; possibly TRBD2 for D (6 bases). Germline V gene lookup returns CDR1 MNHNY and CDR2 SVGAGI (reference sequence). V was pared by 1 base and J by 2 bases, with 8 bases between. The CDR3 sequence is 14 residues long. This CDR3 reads CASSYLEGQETQYF. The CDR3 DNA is TGTGCCAGCAGTTACTTGGAGGGGCAAGAGACCCAGTACTTC.

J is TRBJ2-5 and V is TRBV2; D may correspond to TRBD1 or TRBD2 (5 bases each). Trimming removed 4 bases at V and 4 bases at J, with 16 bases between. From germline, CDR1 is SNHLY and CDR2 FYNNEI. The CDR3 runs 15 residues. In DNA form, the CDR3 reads TGTGCCAGCAGTGGAGGATTGGGACGCGGAGAGACCCAGTACTTC. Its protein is CASSGGLGRGETQYF. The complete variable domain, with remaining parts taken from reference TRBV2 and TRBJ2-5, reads EPEVTQTPSHQVTQMGQEVILRCVPISNHLYFYWYRQILGQKVEFLVSFYNNEISEKSEIFDDQFSVERPDGSNFTLKIRSTKLEDSAMYFCASSGGLGRGETQYFGPGTRLLVL.

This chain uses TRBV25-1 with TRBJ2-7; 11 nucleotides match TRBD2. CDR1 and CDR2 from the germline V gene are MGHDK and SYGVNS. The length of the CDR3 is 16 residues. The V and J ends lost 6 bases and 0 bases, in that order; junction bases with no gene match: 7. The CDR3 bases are TGTGCCAGCAGAACCCTGACTAGCGGGGACTCCTACGAGCAGTACTTC. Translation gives CASRTLTSGDSYEQYF.

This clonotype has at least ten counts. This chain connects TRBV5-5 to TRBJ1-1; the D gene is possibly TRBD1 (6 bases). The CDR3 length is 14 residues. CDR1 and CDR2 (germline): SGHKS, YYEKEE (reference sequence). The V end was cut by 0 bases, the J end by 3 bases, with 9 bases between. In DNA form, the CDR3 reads TGTGCCAGCAGCTTGGCAGGGGAAGACACTGAAGCTTTCTTT. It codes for CASSLAGEDTEAFF.